This T cell receptor beta chain comes out of a study of cytotoxic CD8 clonotypes in ibrutinib-treated CLL. Using immunoSEQ multiplex PCR, the repertoire was profiled, and TCRdb retains in-frame clones only, with some absent. The data show about 21,000 clones, with roughly 80% seen just once and about 6% held by the top ten. This CDR3 comprises 13 residues. Germline values: CDR1 SGHNT, CDR2 YENEEA. Between the trimmed V and J ends, which lost 5 bases and 4 bases, there was a span of 11 bases. This clone has only one observation. V and J are TRBV11-3 and TRBJ2-5; D may match TRBD1 or TRBD2 (5 bases each). The source was PBMCs, collected before ibrutinib treatment. This clonotype was sampled from a human donor with chronic lymphocytic leukemia. The CDR3 here is CASSPRGRETQYF. The CDR3 DNA reads TGTGCCAGCAGCCCCCGGGGACGAGAGACCCAGTACTTC.